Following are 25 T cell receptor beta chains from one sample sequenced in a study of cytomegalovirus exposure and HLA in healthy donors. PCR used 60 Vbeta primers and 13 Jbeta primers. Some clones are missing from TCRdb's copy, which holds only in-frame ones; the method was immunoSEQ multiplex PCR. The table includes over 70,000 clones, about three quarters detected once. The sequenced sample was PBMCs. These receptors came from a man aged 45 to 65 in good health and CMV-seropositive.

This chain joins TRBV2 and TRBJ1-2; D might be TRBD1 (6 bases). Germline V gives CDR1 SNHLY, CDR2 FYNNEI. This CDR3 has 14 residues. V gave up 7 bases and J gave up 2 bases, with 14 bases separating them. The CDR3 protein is CASIQGPNNYGYTF. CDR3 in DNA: TGTGCCAGCATACAGGGTCCTAACAACTATGGCTACACCTTC.

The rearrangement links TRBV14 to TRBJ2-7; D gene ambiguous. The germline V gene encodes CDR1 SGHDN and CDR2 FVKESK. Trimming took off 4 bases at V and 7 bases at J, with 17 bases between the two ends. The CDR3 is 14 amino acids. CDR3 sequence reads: CASSLTGSFGEQYF. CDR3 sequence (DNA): TGTGCCAGCAGCCTCACGGGTAGCTTTGGAGAGCAGTACTTC.

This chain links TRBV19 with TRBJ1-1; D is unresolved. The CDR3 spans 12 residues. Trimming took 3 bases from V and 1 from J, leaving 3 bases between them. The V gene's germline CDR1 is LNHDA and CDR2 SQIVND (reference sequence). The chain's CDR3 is CASSIKNTEAFF. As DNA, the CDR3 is TGTGCCAGTAGTATCAAGAACACTGAAGCTTTCTTT.

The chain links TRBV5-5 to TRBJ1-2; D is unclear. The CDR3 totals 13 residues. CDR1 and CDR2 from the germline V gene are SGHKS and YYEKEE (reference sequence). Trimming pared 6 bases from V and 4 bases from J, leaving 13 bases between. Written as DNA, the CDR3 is TGTGCCAGCAACCCCCAGGAGGGCTATGGCTACACCTTC. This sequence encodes CASNPQEGYGYTF.

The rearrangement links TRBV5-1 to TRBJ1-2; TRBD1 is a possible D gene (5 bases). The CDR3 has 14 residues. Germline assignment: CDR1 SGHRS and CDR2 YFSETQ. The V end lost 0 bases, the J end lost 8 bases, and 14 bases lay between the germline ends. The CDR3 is CASSLGGGAGGYTF. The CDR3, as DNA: TGCGCCAGCAGCTTGGGGGGCGGAGCGGGCGGCTACACCTTC.

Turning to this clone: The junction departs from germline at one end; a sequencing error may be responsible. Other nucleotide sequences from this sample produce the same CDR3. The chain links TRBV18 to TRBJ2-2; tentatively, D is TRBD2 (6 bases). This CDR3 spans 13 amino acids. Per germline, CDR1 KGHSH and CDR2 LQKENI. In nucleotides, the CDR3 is TGTGCCAGTTCACCAACGGGGGCCGGGGAGCTGTTTTTT. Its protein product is CASSPTGAGELFF.

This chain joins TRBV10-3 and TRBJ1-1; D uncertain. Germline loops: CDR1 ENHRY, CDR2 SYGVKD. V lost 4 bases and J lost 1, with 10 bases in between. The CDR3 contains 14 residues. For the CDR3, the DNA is TGTGCCATCAGTGCCAGGAACGAGAACACTGAAGCTTTCTTT. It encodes CAISARNENTEAFF.

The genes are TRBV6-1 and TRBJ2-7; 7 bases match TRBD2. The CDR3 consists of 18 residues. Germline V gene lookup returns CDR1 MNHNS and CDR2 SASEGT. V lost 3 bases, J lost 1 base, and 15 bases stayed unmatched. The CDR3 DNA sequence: TGTGCCAGCAGTGATTTAGGCCTCGGGCGGGGGAGGTCCTACGAGCAGTACTTC. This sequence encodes CASSDLGLGRGRSYEQYF.

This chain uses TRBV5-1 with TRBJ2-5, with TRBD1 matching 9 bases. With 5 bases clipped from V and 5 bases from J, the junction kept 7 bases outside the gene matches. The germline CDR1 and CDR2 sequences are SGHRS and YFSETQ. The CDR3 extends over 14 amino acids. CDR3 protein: CASSLWTGVETQYF. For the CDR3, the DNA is TGCGCCAGCAGTTTATGGACAGGGGTGGAGACCCAGTACTTC.

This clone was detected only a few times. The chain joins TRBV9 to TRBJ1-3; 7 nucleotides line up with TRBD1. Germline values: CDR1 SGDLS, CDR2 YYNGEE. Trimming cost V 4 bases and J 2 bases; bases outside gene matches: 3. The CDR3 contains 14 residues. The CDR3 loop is CASSRQGPGNTIYF. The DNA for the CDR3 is TGTGCCAGCAGCCGACAGGGTCCTGGAAACACCATATATTTT.

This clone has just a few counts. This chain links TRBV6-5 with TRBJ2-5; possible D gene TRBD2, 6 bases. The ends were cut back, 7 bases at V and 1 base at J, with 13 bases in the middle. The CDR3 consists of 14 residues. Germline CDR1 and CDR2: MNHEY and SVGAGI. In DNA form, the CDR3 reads TGTGCCAGCAAGGGGACTCTGGGCCAAGAGACCCAGTACTTC. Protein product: CASKGTLGQETQYF.

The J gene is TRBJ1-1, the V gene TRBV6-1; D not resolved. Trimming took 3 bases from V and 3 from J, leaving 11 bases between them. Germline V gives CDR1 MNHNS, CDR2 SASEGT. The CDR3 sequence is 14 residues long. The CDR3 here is CASSEEGSYTEAFF. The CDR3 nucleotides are TGTGCCAGCAGTGAGGAGGGTTCGTACACTGAAGCTTTCTTT.

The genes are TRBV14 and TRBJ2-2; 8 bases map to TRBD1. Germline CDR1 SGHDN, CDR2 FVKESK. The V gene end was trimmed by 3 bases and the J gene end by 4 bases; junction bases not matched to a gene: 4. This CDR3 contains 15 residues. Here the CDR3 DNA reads TGTGCCAGCAGCCATCGGACAGGGCTCACCGGGGAGCTGTTTTTT. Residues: CASSHRTGLTGELFF. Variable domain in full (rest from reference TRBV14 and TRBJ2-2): EAGVTQFPSHSVIEKGQTVTLRCDPISGHDNLYWYRRVMGKEIKFLLHFVKESKQDESGMPNNRFLAERTGGTYSTLKVQPAELEDSGVYFCASSHRTGLTGELFFGEGSRLTVL.

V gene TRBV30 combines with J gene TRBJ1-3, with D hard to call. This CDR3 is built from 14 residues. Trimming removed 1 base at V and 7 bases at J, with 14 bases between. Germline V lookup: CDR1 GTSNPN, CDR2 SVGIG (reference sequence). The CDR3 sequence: CAWSAPGGWNTIYF. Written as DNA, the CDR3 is TGTGCCTGGAGTGCACCAGGAGGGTGGAACACCATATATTTT.

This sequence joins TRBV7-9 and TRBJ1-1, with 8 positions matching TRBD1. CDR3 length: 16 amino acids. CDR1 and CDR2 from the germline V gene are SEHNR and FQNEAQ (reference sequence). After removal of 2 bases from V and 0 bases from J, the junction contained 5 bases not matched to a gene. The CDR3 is CASSLPWDRLNTEAFF. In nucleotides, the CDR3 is TGTGCCAGCAGCTTACCGTGGGACAGGCTGAACACTGAAGCTTTCTTT. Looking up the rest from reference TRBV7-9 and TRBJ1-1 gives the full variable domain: DTGVSQNPRHKITKRGQNVTFRCDPISEHNRLYWYRQTLGQGPEFLTYFQNEAQLEKSRLLSDRFSAERPKGSFSTLEIQRTEQGDSAMYLCASSLPWDRLNTEAFFGQGTRLTVV.

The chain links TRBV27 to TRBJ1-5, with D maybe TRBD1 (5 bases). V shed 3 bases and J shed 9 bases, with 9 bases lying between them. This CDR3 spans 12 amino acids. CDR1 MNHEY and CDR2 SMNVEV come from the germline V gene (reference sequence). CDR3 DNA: TGTGCCAGCAGTTTTACAGGCTCGCCCCAGCATTTT. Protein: CASSFTGSPQHF.

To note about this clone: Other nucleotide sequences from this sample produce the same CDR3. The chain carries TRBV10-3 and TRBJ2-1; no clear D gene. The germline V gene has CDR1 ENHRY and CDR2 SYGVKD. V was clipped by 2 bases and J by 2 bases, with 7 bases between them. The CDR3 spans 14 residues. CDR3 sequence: CAISELATYNEQFF. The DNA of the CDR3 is TGTGCCATCAGTGAGCTTGCGACCTACAATGAGCAGTTCTTC.

The CDR3 nucleotides are TGTGCCAGCTCACCCTCCTCTGGGGGGGGCTACGAGCAGTACTTC. Its translation is CASSPSSGGGYEQYF. V usage is TRBV18 and J usage is TRBJ2-7, with 7 bases aligning to TRBD2. The CDR3 is 15 amino acids. Unmatched junction bases numbered 8, after V lost 3 bases and J lost 3 bases. Germline CDR1 and CDR2: KGHSH and LQKENI. Looking up the rest from reference TRBV18 and TRBJ2-7 gives the full variable domain: NAGVMQNPRHLVRRRGQEARLRCSPMKGHSHVYWYRQLPEEGLKFMVYLQKENIIDESGMPKERFSAEFPKEGPSILRIQQVVRGDSAAYFCASSPSSGGGYEQYFGPGTRLTVT.

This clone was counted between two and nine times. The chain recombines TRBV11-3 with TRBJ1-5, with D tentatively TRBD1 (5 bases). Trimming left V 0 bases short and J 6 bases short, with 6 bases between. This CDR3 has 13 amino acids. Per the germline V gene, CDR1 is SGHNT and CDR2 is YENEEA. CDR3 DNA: TGTGCCAGCAGCTTAGATGGGGCTCAGCCCCAGCATTTT. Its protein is CASSLDGAQPQHF.

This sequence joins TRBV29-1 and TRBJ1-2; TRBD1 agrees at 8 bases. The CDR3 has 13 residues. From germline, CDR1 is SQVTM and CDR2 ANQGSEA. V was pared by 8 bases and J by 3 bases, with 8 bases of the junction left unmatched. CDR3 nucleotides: TGCAGCTCCCGGGACAGGCTGGACTATGGCTACACCTTC. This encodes CSSRDRLDYGYTF. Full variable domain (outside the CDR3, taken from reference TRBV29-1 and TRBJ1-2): SAVISQKPSRDICQRGTSLTIQCQVDSQVTMMFWYRQQPGQSLTLIATANQGSEATYESGFVIDKFPISRPNLTFSTLTVSNMSPEDSSIYLCSSRDRLDYGYTFGSGTRLTVV.

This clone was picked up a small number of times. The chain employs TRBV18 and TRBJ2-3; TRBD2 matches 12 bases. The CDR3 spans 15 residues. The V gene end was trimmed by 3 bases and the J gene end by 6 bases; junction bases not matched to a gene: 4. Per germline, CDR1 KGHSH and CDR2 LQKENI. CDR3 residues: CASSPLGTSGDTQYF. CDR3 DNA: TGTGCCAGCTCACCTCTCGGGACTAGCGGGGATACGCAGTATTTT.

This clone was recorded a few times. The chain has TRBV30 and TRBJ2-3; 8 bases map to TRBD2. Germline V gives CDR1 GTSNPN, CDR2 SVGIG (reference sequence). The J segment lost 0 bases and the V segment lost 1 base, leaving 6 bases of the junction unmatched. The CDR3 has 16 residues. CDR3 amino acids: CAWSDGTRRSTDTQYF. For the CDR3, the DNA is TGTGCCTGGAGTGACGGGACTAGACGGAGCACAGATACGCAGTATTTT.

The CDR3 region has the DNA TGTGCCAGCAGCTTAGGGGTACTCCCGGGTCGAGATGAAAAACTGTTTTTT. This sequence encodes CASSLGVLPGRDEKLFF. V is TRBV11-2 and J is TRBJ1-4; the D is unclear. This CDR3 is built from 17 residues. V lost 1 base to trimming and J lost 6 bases, with 18 bases between them. Germline values: CDR1 SGHAT, CDR2 FQNNGV.

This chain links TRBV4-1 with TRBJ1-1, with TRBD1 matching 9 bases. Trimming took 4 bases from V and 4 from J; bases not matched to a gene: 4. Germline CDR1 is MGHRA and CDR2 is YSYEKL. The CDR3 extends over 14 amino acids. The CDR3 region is CASSPWTGATEAFF. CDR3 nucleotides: TGCGCCAGCAGCCCCTGGACAGGGGCCACTGAAGCTTTCTTT.

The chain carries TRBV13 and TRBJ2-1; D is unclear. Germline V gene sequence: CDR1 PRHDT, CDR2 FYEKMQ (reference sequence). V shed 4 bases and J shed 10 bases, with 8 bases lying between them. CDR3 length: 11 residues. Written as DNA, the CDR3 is TGTGCCAGCAGCTCCCCAGGAGAGCAGTTCTTC. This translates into CASSSPGEQFF.